This T cell receptor (beta chain) appears in the sequencing data of a study of beta chain features in type 1 diabetes. Sequencing targeted expressed TCRB transcripts, as all isolated RNA had been reverse transcribed. Data came from immunoSEQ multiplex PCR; TCRdb stores just in-frame clones and leaves some out. The table has around 340,000 clones, 8% seen once. The sample consisted of central memory CD4+ T cells from blood. The source is a woman younger than 30 in good health.

Written as DNA, the CDR3 is TGTGCCAGCAGTACGGAAAATGAGCAGTTCTTC. As protein: CASSTENEQFF. The rearrangement links TRBV6-5 to TRBJ2-1; D gene ambiguous. Germline V gene data show CDR1 as MNHEY and CDR2 as SVGAGI. The CDR3 spans 11 residues. V dropped 5 bases and J dropped 7 bases, with 6 bases sitting between them.